Listed here are 8 T cell receptor beta chains from one sample, sequenced in a study of T cell clonality in common variable immunodeficiency (dated by TCRdb to about 2015). Library preparation used the immunoSEQ multiplex PCR assay. TCRdb retrieved this table from immuneACCESS and kept in-frame rearrangements only. Not all clones are present; in checked studies, unresolved V genes account for under half, and no reason is known for the remainder. This sample holds tens of thousands of clones in total, without any singletons. The ten largest clonotypes hold about 13% of the sample. What was sequenced was peripheral blood mononuclear cells. These receptors were taken from a person between 18 and 69 years old in good health.

This clone appeared many times. The read gets to within 3 residues of the CDR3 end, and the germline J gene fills in the rest. The chain employs TRBV5-1 and TRBJ1-6, with 7 bases that match TRBD1. The junction had 6 bases not matched to a gene; V was cut back by 4 bases and J by 8 bases. The germline CDR1 and CDR2 sequences are SGHRS and YFSETQ. CDR3 length equals 14 residues. CDR3 bases read: TGCGCCAGCAGCGGACGACAGGGTGATTCACCC. Encoded protein: CASSGRQGDSP. The entire CDR3 sequence reads CASSGRQGDSPLHF. Drawing the rest from reference TRBV5-1 and TRBJ1-6, the complete variable domain is KAGVTQTPRYLIKTRGQQVTLSCSPISGHRSVSWYQQTPGQGLQFLFEYFSETQRNKGNFPGRFSGRQFSNSRSEMNVSTLELGDSALYLCASSGRQGDSPLHFGNGTRLTVT.

This clone has a handful of counts. The read gets to within 3 residues of the CDR3 end, and the germline J gene fills in the rest. The chain recombines TRBV7-6 with TRBJ2-7, with 8 bases fitting TRBD1. CDR3 length equals 15 residues. The germline CDR1 and CDR2 sequences are SGHVS and FNYEAQ. Losses at the gene ends were 1 base for V and 5 bases for J; bases not matched to a gene: 7. Incomplete CDR3 DNA: TGTGCCAGCAGCTTAGGGGCAGGGGGCATTGACGAG. Translated, it gives CASSLGAGGIDE. The CDR3 in its entirety is CASSLGAGGIDEQYF.

There are many counts of this clone. The CDR3 goes on 3 residues after the read ends, and that part is filled in from the germline J gene. The genes are TRBV5-4 and TRBJ2-2; a possible D gene is TRBD1 (6 bases). The V gene's germline CDR1 is SGHNT and CDR2 YYREEE (reference sequence). CDR3 length: 14 amino acids. The V end lost 4 bases, the J end lost 4 bases, and 11 bases lay between the germline ends. The CDR3 loop reads CASSPQGRTGELFF. CDR3 DNA (partial): TGTGCCAGCAGCCCACAGGGTCGCACCGGGGAG.

The table lists this clone with many counts. The read gets to within 3 residues of the CDR3 end, and the germline J gene fills in the rest. The J gene is TRBJ2-1, the V gene TRBV19; D ambiguous. Trimming cost V 3 bases and J 2 bases, with 8 bases left between them. The CDR3 runs 14 residues. CDR1 and CDR2 (germline): LNHDA, SQIVND (reference sequence). The chain's CDR3 is CASSMALTYNEQFF. CDR3 bases read: TGTGCCAGTAGTATGGCATTGACCTACAATGAG.

The sample holds many counts of this clone. The read stops 3 residues short of the end of the CDR3; the missing end is completed from the germline J gene. The genes are TRBV30 and TRBJ1-5; 8 nucleotides agree with TRBD1. This CDR3 is 18 amino acids long. Germline CDR1 reads GTSNPN; CDR2 reads SVGIG (reference sequence). V shed 3 bases and J 0 bases; nucleotides not matched to a gene: 13. The CDR3 DNA, read in part, is TGTGCCTGGAGACGGACACCGGGACAGGTTAATAGCAATCAGCCC. It specifies CAWRRTPGQVNSNQP. The CDR3 as a whole reads CAWRRTPGQVNSNQPQHF.

The sample holds many counts of this clone. The read ends 3 residues before the CDR3 terminus; that terminus is restored from the germline J gene. The chain joins TRBV14 to TRBJ2-2; the D gene is possibly TRBD2 (6 bases). The ends were cut back, 0 bases at V and 7 bases at J, with 12 bases in the middle. CDR1 and CDR2 (germline): SGHDN, FVKESK. This CDR3 is built from 15 residues. CDR3 sequence reads: CASSQEGRGFGELFF. The part of the CDR3 DNA that was read is TGTGCCAGCAGCCAAGAAGGCCGGGGGTTCGGGGAG.

This clone was observed many times. The read gets to within 3 residues of the CDR3 end, and the germline J gene fills in the rest. The V gene is TRBV7-2, the J gene TRBJ2-2; tentative D call: TRBD2 (7 bases). Germline CDR1 and CDR2: SGHTA and FQGNSA. V lost 0 bases, J lost 6 bases, and 11 bases lay in between. The CDR3 contains 15 residues. Here the CDR3 reads CASSLAGGEAGELFF. The covered CDR3 bases are TGTGCCAGCAGCTTAGCAGGGGGGGAGGCCGGGGAG.

This clone has at least ten counts. The read stops 3 residues short of the end of the CDR3; the missing end is completed from the germline J gene. This rearrangement joins TRBV5-6 to TRBJ2-7; no reliable D call. The CDR3 is 12 amino acids. V was shortened by 3 bases and J by 2 bases, with 6 bases between the two germline ends. Germline loops: CDR1 SGHDT, CDR2 YYEEEE. CDR3 DNA, as far as it was read: TGTGCCAGCAGCTCGACTCCCTACGAG. It encodes CASSSTPYE. The entire CDR3 reads CASSSTPYEQYF.